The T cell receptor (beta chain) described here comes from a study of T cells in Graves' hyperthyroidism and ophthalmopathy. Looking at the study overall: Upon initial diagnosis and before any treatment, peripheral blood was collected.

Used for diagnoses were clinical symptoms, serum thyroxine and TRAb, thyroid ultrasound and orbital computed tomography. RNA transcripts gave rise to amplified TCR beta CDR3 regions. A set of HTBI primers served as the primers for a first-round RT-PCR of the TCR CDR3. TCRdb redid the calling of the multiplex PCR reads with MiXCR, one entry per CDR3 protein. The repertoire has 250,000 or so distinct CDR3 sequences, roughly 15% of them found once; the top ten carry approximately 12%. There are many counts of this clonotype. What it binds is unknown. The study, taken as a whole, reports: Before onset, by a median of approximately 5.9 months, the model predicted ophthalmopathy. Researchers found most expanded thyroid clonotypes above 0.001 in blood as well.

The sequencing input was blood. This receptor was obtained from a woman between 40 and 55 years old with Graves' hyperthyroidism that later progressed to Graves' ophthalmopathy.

This CDR3 is CASSEGARYEQFF. The DNA of the CDR3 is TGTGCCAGCAGTGAAGGAGCAAGGTATGAGCAGTTCTTC. The J gene is TRBJ2-1, the V gene TRBV6-1, with no clear D. CDR1 is MNHNS, CDR2 SASEGT, per germline. The CDR3 totals 13 residues. V was trimmed by 1 base and J by 8 bases, leaving 9 bases between them.